This is a list of T cell receptor beta chains from one sample in a study of T cells after yellow fever vaccination. TCRdb used MiXCR to reprocess the 5' RACE reads, holding one entry per CDR3 protein. Found here are some 150,000 distinct CDR3 sequences, less than 8.5% of them singletons; the top ten hold about 0.61%. This sample comprised CD4+ T cells sorted from PBMCs, obtained 10 days after the yellow fever booster vaccination. The origin of the receptors is a man under 40 who received the YFV17D yellow fever vaccine. Both conserved end residues are part of each CDR3. A D gene is named only where the DNA matches it firmly. Expanded clones are given a class, and other clones once, few, many or no size at all.

many	TRBD1	TRBV12-3/TRBV12-4	TRBJ2-7	TGTGCCAGCAGTTCAAGACAGGGATCCTACGAGCAGTACTTC	CASSSRQGSYEQYF
many	NA	TRBV19	TRBJ2-1	TGTGCCAGTAGCCCTGTGGGGACTGGCTACAATGAGCAGTTCTTC	CASSPVGTGYNEQFF
many	TRBD1	TRBV4-2	TRBJ2-3	TGTGCCAGCAGCCAAGTAAAAGGAACAGGGGGCCGGGACCGGGTCGCAGATACGCAGTATTTT	CASSQVKGTGGRDRVADTQYF
many	NA	TRBV20-1	TRBJ2-3	TGCAGTGCTCCGCCGGGACCTCGCACAGATACGCAGTATTTT	CSAPPGPRTDTQYF
few	NA	TRBV29-1	TRBJ1-3	TGCAGCGGACAGGAACCTGGAAACACCATATATTTT	CSGQEPGNTIYF
NA	NA	TRBV5-4	TRBJ2-1	TGTGCCAGCGGCCTTGGGTCCTACAATGAGCAGTTCTTC	CASGLGSYNEQFF
NA	NA	TRBV12-5	TRBJ2-7	TGTGCTAGTGGTTTGACACAGGGTTTGCCCCTACACGAGCAGTACTTC	CASGLTQGLPLHEQYF
many	NA	TRBV5-1	TRBJ2-6	TGCGCCAGCAGCTGGGACACTTCTGGGGCCAACGTCCTGACTTTC	CASSWDTSGANVLTF
many	NA	TRBV7-2	TRBJ2-2	TGTGCCAGCAGCTTAGCACCCCCCACAGAGATATACACCGGGGAGCTGTTTTTT	CASSLAPPTEIYTGELFF
few	TRBD1	TRBV18	TRBJ2-1	TGTGCCAGCTCACCGACTTTCGTGGGACAGCTCCACAATGAGCAGTTCTTC	CASSPTFVGQLHNEQFF
few	TRBD1	TRBV20-1	TRBJ1-1	TGCAGTGCTGGCAGGACAGGGTTGACTGAAGCTTTCTTT	CSAGRTGLTEAFF
few	NA	TRBV5-1	TRBJ2-5	TGCGCCAGCAGCCCCAGCCGAGGGGTGGGGGAGACCCAGTACTTC	CASSPSRGVGETQYF
many	NA	TRBV3-1	TRBJ2-1	TGTGCCAGCAGCCCCGATGGACAATCCGAGCAGTTCTTC	CASSPDGQSEQFF
many	TRBD2	TRBV20-1	TRBJ2-1	TGCAGTGCCCAACTAGCGGGAAAAGTCAATGAGCAGTTCTTC	CSAQLAGKVNEQFF
few	NA	TRBV5-6	TRBJ2-5	TGTGCCAGCAGTCCGTCCCTGACAGAAGTCCAAGAGACCCAGTACTTC	CASSPSLTEVQETQYF
many	TRBD2	TRBV15	TRBJ2-1	TGTGCCACCCGAGCGGGAGGGCCAAATGAGCAGTTCTTC	CATRAGGPNEQFF